The 18 T cell receptor beta chains below all came from one sample that was sequenced in a study of cytomegalovirus exposure and HLA in healthy donors. Profiled with immunoSEQ multiplex PCR; TCRdb holds only in-frame clones, not every one. The data contain about 74,000 clones, 85% to 95% of them seen just once; the ten biggest clones take up 1.9%. The sample comprised PBMCs. Receptors originate from a woman younger than 35 in good health and CMV-seropositive.

The chain joins TRBV18 to TRBJ1-5; 8 bases are shared with TRBD1. CDR1 is KGHSH and CDR2 is LQKENI in the germline V gene. The CDR3 has 13 residues. The junction had 3 bases not matched to a gene; V was cut back by 6 bases and J by 5 bases. In DNA form, the CDR3 reads TGTGCCAGCTCCCTACAGGGGGATCAGCCCCAGCATTTT. It is translated as CASSLQGDQPQHF.

The V and J genes are TRBV4-3 and TRBJ2-7; D gene ambiguous. Trimming took off 0 bases at V and 0 bases at J, with 9 bases between the two ends. Germline CDR1 and CDR2: LGHNA and YSLEER. The CDR3 consists of 15 residues. CDR3 nucleotides: TGCGCCAGCAGCCAAGATCGAGCCGGCTCCTACGAGCAGTACTTC. Its protein is CASSQDRAGSYEQYF.

The gene calls are TRBV30 and TRBJ2-7; tentatively, D is TRBD2 (7 bases). CDR1 GTSNPN and CDR2 SVGIG come from the germline V gene (reference sequence). The CDR3 is 16 amino acids. Between the trimmed V and J ends, which lost 0 bases and 3 bases, there was a span of 18 bases. The CDR3 DNA sequence: TGTGCCTGGAGTGTAAGGGGGAGCGGGACCAACTACGAGCAGTACTTC. Protein: CAWSVRGSGTNYEQYF.

As DNA, the CDR3 is TGTGCCAGCAGCCGGGTGGATACGCAGTATTTT. Protein sequence: CASSRVDTQYF. The rearrangement uses TRBV5-6 and TRBJ2-3; D ambiguous. Germline V gives CDR1 SGHDT, CDR2 YYEEEE. The CDR3 is 11 amino acids. The ends were cut back, 4 bases at V and 6 bases at J, with 6 bases in the middle.

This chain connects TRBV19 to TRBJ1-1; 7 bases match TRBD1. CDR1 is LNHDA and CDR2 is SQIVND in the germline V gene (reference sequence). This CDR3 has 12 residues. V lost 4 bases and J lost 11; bases outside the gene matches: 7. CDR3 region: CASSTRQGRAFF. The CDR3, as DNA: TGTGCCAGTAGTACCAGACAGGGAAGGGCTTTCTTT.

This chain connects TRBV7-9 to TRBJ1-2, with D perhaps matching TRBD1 (5 bases). The ends were cut back, 0 bases at V and 2 bases at J, with 7 bases in the middle. This CDR3 is 14 amino acids long. Germline V gene sequence: CDR1 SEHNR, CDR2 FQNEAQ (reference sequence). The CDR3 sequence: CASSLASGNYGYTF. In nucleotides, the CDR3 is TGTGCCAGCAGCTTAGCGTCAGGGAACTATGGCTACACCTTC.

The chain links TRBV25-1 to TRBJ2-1; 10 positions match TRBD2. Germline lookup yields CDR1 MGHDK and CDR2 SYGVNS. Trimming took 4 bases from V and 9 from J; bases not matched to a gene: 12. This CDR3 has 16 amino acids. CDR3 DNA: TGTGCCAGCAGTGCCTCCTGGCTAGCGGGAGTTGGTGAGCAGTTCTTC. As protein: CASSASWLAGVGEQFF.

CDR3 region: CASSYSYGQDTGELFF. CDR3 nucleotide sequence: TGTGCCAGCAGTTACTCGTACGGACAGGACACCGGGGAGCTGTTTTTT. The chain has TRBV6-5 and TRBJ2-2; 7 nucleotides align to TRBD1. This CDR3 is 16 amino acids long. CDR1 and CDR2 from the germline V gene are MNHEY and SVGAGI. Trimming at V came to 0 bases and at J to 3 bases, leaving 4 bases not matched to a gene.

J is TRBJ1-2 and V is TRBV19; 12 bases map to TRBD1. V dropped 11 bases and J dropped 7; count of bases not matched to a gene: 8. Germline CDR1 is LNHDA and CDR2 is SQIVND (reference sequence). The CDR3 spans 13 residues. The CDR3 is CAVPGTGGSGYTF. As DNA, the CDR3 is TGTGCCGTTCCCGGGACAGGGGGCTCTGGCTACACCTTC.

The chain employs TRBV18 and TRBJ1-2; maybe TRBD1 (5 bases). The germline CDR1 and CDR2 sequences are KGHSH and LQKENI. V lost 4 bases to trimming and J lost 8 bases, with 14 bases between them. CDR3 size: 13 residues. The chain's CDR3 is CASSRGLGEGYTF. CDR3 nucleotide sequence: TGTGCCAGCTCACGGGGACTAGGAGAAGGCTACACCTTC.

The chain recombines TRBV5-1 with TRBJ2-2, with 11 bases that match TRBD2. Germline V gene sequence: CDR1 SGHRS, CDR2 YFSETQ. The CDR3 covers 17 residues. V lost 3 bases and J lost 1; bases outside the gene matches: 5. CDR3: CASSSFGTSGNTGELFF. CDR3 DNA sequence: TGCGCCAGCAGCTCGTTTGGGACTAGCGGGAACACCGGGGAGCTGTTTTTT.

The chain couples TRBV5-1 to TRBJ2-1; 10 bases are a match to TRBD1. Losses at the gene ends were 5 bases for V and 5 bases for J; bases not matched to a gene: 4. Germline CDR1 is SGHRS and CDR2 is YFSETQ. This CDR3 region has 14 residues. The CDR3 DNA is TGCGCCAGCAGGGACAGGGGGAGCGACAATGAGCAGTTCTTC. This sequence encodes CASRDRGSDNEQFF.

The chain couples TRBV19 to TRBJ1-1; no clear D. V was clipped by 6 bases and J by 9 bases, with 5 bases between them. In germline, CDR1 is LNHDA, CDR2 SQIVND (reference sequence). The CDR3 contains 9 residues. In DNA form, the CDR3 reads TGTGCCAGTAGATCCAAAGCTTTCTTT. Amino acid sequence: CASRSKAFF.

The gene calls are TRBV10-3 and TRBJ2-7; D is uncertain. Trimming shortened V by 4 bases and J by 4 bases, and 14 bases separated the two germline ends. Germline V gene sequence: CDR1 ENHRY, CDR2 SYGVKD. CDR3 size: 14 residues. CDR3 amino acids: CAISGDRSRYEQYF. The CDR3 DNA sequence: TGTGCCATCAGTGGCGATCGGAGTAGGTACGAGCAGTACTTC.

The CDR3 here is CASSKDIHGEQYF. CDR3 nucleotides: TGCGCCAGCAGCAAAGACATCCACGGCGAGCAGTACTTC. The gene calls are TRBV5-1 and TRBJ2-7; D is unresolved. From germline, CDR1 is SGHRS and CDR2 YFSETQ. The CDR3 consists of 13 residues. Between the trimmed V and J ends, which lost 4 bases and 6 bases, there was a span of 14 bases.

The chain employs TRBV6-5 and TRBJ2-7; 9 nucleotides agree with TRBD2. Germline CDR1 MNHEY, CDR2 SVGAGI. The CDR3 length is 15 residues. The V gene end was trimmed by 2 bases and the J gene end by 2 bases; junction bases not matched to a gene: 4. CDR3 DNA sequence: TGTGCCAGCAGTTACAGGCGGGAGGGCCCCTACGAGCAGTACTTC. Translating it yields CASSYRREGPYEQYF.

J is TRBJ2-3 and V is TRBV5-4; 7 positions match TRBD1. CDR3 length equals 15 residues. CDR1 and CDR2 from the germline V gene are SGHNT and YYREEE (reference sequence). J gave up 0 bases and V 0 bases, and 1 base lay outside the gene matches. The CDR3 sequence: CASSLATGSTDTQYF. DNA for the CDR3: TGTGCCAGCAGCTTGGCGACAGGGAGCACAGATACGCAGTATTTT.

The rearrangement joins TRBV4-3 to TRBJ2-7; 9 bases align to TRBD1. Losses at the gene ends were 1 base for V and 3 bases for J; bases not matched to a gene: 4. The germline V gene has CDR1 LGHNA and CDR2 YSLEER. The CDR3 has 15 amino acids. CDR3 nucleotides: TGCGCCAGCAGCCAAGGACAGGGGGATATCTACGAGCAGTACTTC. Its translation: CASSQGQGDIYEQYF.